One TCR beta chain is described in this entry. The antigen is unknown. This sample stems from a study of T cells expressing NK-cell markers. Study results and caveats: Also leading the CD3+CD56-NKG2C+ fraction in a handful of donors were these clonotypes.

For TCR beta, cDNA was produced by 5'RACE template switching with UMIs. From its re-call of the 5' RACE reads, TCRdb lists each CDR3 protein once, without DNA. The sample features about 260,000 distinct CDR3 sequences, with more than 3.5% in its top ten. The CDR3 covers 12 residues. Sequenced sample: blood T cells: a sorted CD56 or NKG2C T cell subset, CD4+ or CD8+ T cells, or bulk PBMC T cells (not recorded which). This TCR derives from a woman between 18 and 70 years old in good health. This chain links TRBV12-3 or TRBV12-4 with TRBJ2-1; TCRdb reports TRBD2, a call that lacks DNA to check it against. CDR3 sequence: CASSGGVREQFF.